Listed below are T cell receptor beta chains from one sample, sequenced in a study of T cells in Graves' hyperthyroidism and ophthalmopathy. Via MiXCR, TCRdb re-called the multiplex PCR reads, giving one row per CDR3 protein. This sample carries more than 300,000 distinct CDR3 sequences, 14% of them seen once, and the ten largest clones take about 20%. Sequencing input: blood. All receptors come from a woman aged 25 to 39 with Graves' ophthalmopathy. Both conserved end residues are part of each CDR3. A D gene is named only where the DNA matches it firmly. Some rows have no size entry. The others give once, few or many, or a class for an expanded clone.

TRBV7-2	many	TRBJ2-1	-	CASSFRQAAYNEQFF	TGTGCCAGCAGCTTCCGCCAGGCCGCCTACAATGAGCAGTTCTTC
TRBV6-1	-	TRBJ2-7	TRBD1	CASSVDREPYEQYF	TGTGCCAGCAGTGTAGACAGGGAGCCCTACGAGCAGTACTTC
TRBV5-1	many	TRBJ2-3	-	CASRQGDTQYF	TGCGCCAGCAGGCAGGGGGATACGCAGTATTTT
TRBV20-1	many	TRBJ2-3	TRBD1	CSYARGPLTDTQYF	TGCAGCTACGCCAGGGGGCCCCTCACAGATACGCAGTATTTT
TRBV3-1	many	TRBJ2-2	-	CASTAGWNTGELFF	TGTGCCAGCACGGCAGGGTGGAACACCGGGGAGCTGTTTTTT
TRBV3-1	many	TRBJ2-3	-	CASSQGASLTDTQYF	TGTGCCAGCAGCCAAGGGGCTAGCCTCACAGATACGCAGTATTTT
TRBV11-3	many	TRBJ1-1	TRBD1	CASSLARQGMNTEAFF	TGTGCCAGCAGCTTAGCGAGACAGGGTATGAACACTGAAGCTTTCTTT
TRBV2	many	TRBJ1-3	-	CASSEETFGNTIYF	TGTGCCAGCAGTGAGGAGACATTCGGAAACACCATATATTTT
TRBV20-1	many	TRBJ2-3	-	CSASGGPRTDTQYF	TGCAGTGCTAGCGGGGGCCCTCGCACAGATACGCAGTATTTT
TRBV27	-	TRBJ2-1	-	CASSRGPYNEQFF	TGTGCCAGCAGCAGGGGTCCCTACAATGAGCAGTTCTTC
TRBV12-3/TRBV12-4	-	TRBJ1-3	-	CASAGLRGNTIYF	TGTGCCAGCGCGGGCCTCCGAGGAAACACCATATATTTT
TRBV7-9	many	TRBJ1-5	-	CASSTGDSNQPQHF	TGTGCCAGCAGCACCGGGGATAGCAATCAGCCCCAGCATTTT
TRBV6-1	-	TRBJ1-2	TRBD1	CASSQTGLGQGQGYTF	TGTGCCAGCAGCCAAACCGGTCTCGGACAGGGTCAGGGCTACACCTTC
TRBV6-1	few	TRBJ1-1	-	CASSHRWGSRDTEAFF	TGTGCCAGCAGCCACCGGTGGGGGTCGCGCGACACTGAAGCTTTCTTT
TRBV6-1	once	TRBJ2-2	-	CASSRDWAGNTGELFF	TGTGCCAGCAGCCGAGACTGGGCCGGCAACACCGGGGAGCTGTTTTTT
TRBV5-4	-	TRBJ1-4	-	CASSWEAENEKLFF	TGTGCCAGCAGTTGGGAGGCCGAAAATGAAAAACTGTTTTTT
TRBV7-2	-	TRBJ2-1	-	CASSLALAGTIEQFF	TGTGCCAGCAGCTTAGCTTTGGCGGGGACCATTGAGCAGTTCTTC
TRBV3-1	many	TRBJ1-5	-	CASSRADSNQPQHF	TGTGCCAGCAGCCGGGCGGATAGCAATCAGCCCCAGCATTTT
TRBV30	many	TRBJ1-3	-	CAWSLTLSGNTIYF	TGTGCCTGGAGTTTGACGCTCTCTGGAAACACCATATATTTT
TRBV19	-	TRBJ1-1	-	CASSIDGGTEASF	TGTGCCAGTAGTATAGATGGGGGCACTGAAGCTTCCTTT
TRBV15	many	TRBJ1-5	TRBD1	CATSRGPFGQGPNQPQHF	TGTGCCACCAGCAGAGGCCCCTTTGGACAGGGGCCTAATCAGCCCCAGCATTTT
TRBV12-3/TRBV12-4	many	TRBJ2-7	TRBD2	CASSLDALAGGGYEQYF	TGTGCCAGCAGTTTAGATGCTCTAGCGGGGGGAGGCTACGAGCAGTACTTC
TRBV28	many	TRBJ2-3	TRBD2	CASSPGAGPDTDTQYF	TGTGCCAGCAGCCCAGGAGCGGGGCCTGACACAGATACGCAGTATTTT
TRBV30	many	TRBJ2-1	-	CAWTGTTQRRNEQFF	TGTGCCTGGACCGGGACAACCCAGCGGCGCAATGAGCAGTTCTTC
TRBV30	many	TRBJ1-2	TRBD1	CAWTGGNFVGYTF	TGTGCCTGGACAGGGGGGAACTTCGTTGGCTACACCTTC
TRBV20-1	many	TRBJ1-5	-	CSARDPNLGGNQPQHF	TGCAGTGCTAGAGATCCCAACCTAGGGGGCAATCAGCCCCAGCATTTT
TRBV28	-	TRBJ2-1	-	CASSSRLANEQFF	TGTGCCAGCAGTTCAAGACTTGCCAATGAGCAGTTCTTC
TRBV4-1	-	TRBJ2-1	TRBD2	CASSRARTSGVNEQFF	TGCGCCAGCAGCCGAGCCCGGACTAGCGGGGTGAATGAGCAGTTCTTC
TRBV24-1	-	TRBJ1-1	TRBD1	CATILGGGRMNTEAFF	TGTGCCACCATTCTCGGAGGGGGCAGGATGAACACTGAAGCTTTCTTT
TRBV29-1	-	TRBJ1-1	-	CSVVGTLIGNHNTEAFF	TGCAGCGTTGTTGGCACCTTAATAGGAAATCACAACACTGAAGCTTTCTTT
TRBV6-1	many	TRBJ1-1	-	CASRTGTMNTEAFF	TGTGCCAGCAGAACAGGAACCATGAACACTGAAGCTTTCTTT
TRBV6-2/TRBV6-3	many	TRBJ1-2	-	CASRRYGYTF	TGTGCCAGCAGGCGATATGGCTACACCTTC
TRBV6-1	-	TRBJ1-6	-	CASRGEAYNSPLHF	TGTGCCAGCCGGGGGGAGGCCTATAATTCACCCCTCCACTTT
TRBV6-6	few	TRBJ1-1	-	CASSYGPLETEAFF	TGTGCCAGCAGTTACGGGCCCCTGGAAACTGAAGCTTTCTTT
TRBV20-1	many	TRBJ2-7	TRBD1	CSASGQGAYEQYF	TGCAGTGCTTCAGGACAGGGGGCCTACGAGCAGTACTTC
TRBV5-6	-	TRBJ2-3	-	CASGSSSTGTDTQYF	TGTGCCAGCGGGTCCAGCTCAACGGGGACAGATACGCAGTATTTT
TRBV28	many	TRBJ2-5	TRBD1	CASRTGTGISKTQYF	TGTGCCAGCAGAACCGGGACAGGGATTTCGAAGACCCAGTACTTC
TRBV2	many	TRBJ2-2	-	CASRRDANTGELFF	TGTGCCAGCAGGCGGGACGCCAACACCGGGGAGCTGTTTTTT
TRBV20-1	many	TRBJ2-3	TRBD2	CSAPSGGATLDTQYF	TGCAGTGCGCCTAGCGGGGGGGCCACTTTGGATACGCAGTATTTT